This T cell receptor beta chain was sequenced in a study of CD8 T cells in Susac syndrome. An amount of RNA that ranged from roughly 0.45 to 1 ug was reverse transcribed with random hexamers. Amplification of TCR beta CDR3 was carried out by immunoSEQ multiplex PCR, which covered 54 Vbeta and 13 Jbeta segments. TCRdb independently ran MiXCR on the immunoSEQ multiplex PCR reads; one entry per CDR3 protein. The sample shows 200,000 to 250,000 distinct CDR3 sequences, 95% of them seen only once. There are 17 residues in the CDR3. The germline V gene encodes CDR1 MNHEY and CDR2 SMNVEV (reference sequence). Trimming shortened V by 3 bases and J by 3 bases, and 20 bases separated the two germline ends. Negative isolation yielded the CD8+ and CD4+ T cells, while FACS enriched the TEMRA cells.

Sequenced: CD4+ T cells from PBMCs. This clonotype originated in a human donor with multiple sclerosis. The V call is TRBV27, the J call TRBJ2-5, with a possible D match to TRBD1 (6 bases). The CDR3: CASSFLQGPAQKETQYF. Here the CDR3 DNA reads TGTGCCAGCAGTTTCCTCCAGGGGCCGGCTCAGAAAGAGACCCAGTACTTC.